The 3 T cell receptor beta chains listed next were all sequenced from one sample in a study of cytomegalovirus exposure and HLA in healthy donors. It was with 60 Vbeta and 13 Jbeta primers that the PCR ran. The assay was immunoSEQ multiplex PCR, and TCRdb's table has in-frame clones only and misses some. This sample contains 30,000 to 35,000 clones. The sequencing sample was made of PBMCs. The receptors here all came from a man aged 35-49 years in good health and CMV-seronegative.

The chain combines TRBV25-1 with TRBJ2-7; D perhaps matches TRBD2 (5 bases). Germline CDR1 is MGHDK and CDR2 is SYGVNS. The V and J ends lost 4 bases and 2 bases respectively, with 9 bases between them. This CDR3 has 13 residues. Here the CDR3 DNA reads TGTGCCAGCAGTGGACTTAGCGCCTACGAGCAGTACTTC. This translates into CASSGLSAYEQYF.

This sequence joins TRBV4-1 and TRBJ2-3; tentative D call: TRBD2 (5 bases). Germline loops: CDR1 MGHRA, CDR2 YSYEKL. CDR3 length equals 17 residues. V was trimmed by 3 bases and J by 0 bases, leaving 16 bases between them. CDR3 bases: TGCGCCAGCAGCCAGTCGAAGACTACATCTAGCACAGATACGCAGTATTTT. Translation gives CASSQSKTTSSTDTQYF.

This chain uses TRBV9 with TRBJ2-7; 7 bases map to TRBD1. V lost 6 bases, J lost 0 bases, and 9 bases stayed unmatched. The CDR3 has 15 amino acids. Germline values: CDR1 SGDLS, CDR2 YYNGEE. The CDR3 is CASNRGDSSSYEQYF. The CDR3 nucleotides read TGTGCCAGCAATCGAGGGGACAGCAGCTCCTACGAGCAGTACTTC.